These 4 T cell receptor beta chains came from one sample sequenced in a study of T-cell reconstitution after alpha-beta-depleted transplantation in children. TCRbeta library construction was performed incorporating unique molecular identifiers. TCRdb passed the PCR reads through MiXCR, listing each CDR3 protein once. Of a few hundred thousand distinct CDR3 sequences detected, around two fifths appear once; the ten largest clones hold approximately 30%. Sequenced material: PBMCs, taken before TCRalphabeta/CD19-depleted stem cell transplant. These receptors originate from a girl aged 2 to 10 with aplastic anemia, due to receive a stem cell transplant.

The V gene is TRBV29-1, the J gene TRBJ2-1, with 10 bases matching TRBD2. The junction had 5 bases not matched to a gene; V was cut back by 3 bases and J by 3 bases. The CDR3 consists of 15 residues. Germline V gene sequence: CDR1 SQVTM, CDR2 ANQGSEA. The CDR3 loop is CSVDRLAGVYNEQFF. CDR3 nucleotides: TGCAGCGTTGACCGGCTAGCGGGAGTCTACAATGAGCAGTTCTTC.

The rearrangement links TRBV20-1 to TRBJ2-7; D uncertain. Trimming left V 1 base short and J 0 bases short, with 4 bases between. CDR3 length: 12 amino acids. Germline CDR1 DFQATT, CDR2 SNEGSKA (reference sequence). The CDR3 here is CSARGVSYEQYF. In nucleotides, the CDR3 is TGCAGTGCTAGAGGAGTCTCCTACGAGCAGTACTTC.

The rearrangement links TRBV10-3 to TRBJ2-3; D unresolved. The CDR3 has 11 amino acids. The germline gives CDR1 ENHRY, CDR2 SYGVKD. With 6 bases removed from V and 1 base from J, the gap between germline ends came to 2 bases. Here the CDR3 reads CAISGTDTQYF. CDR3 sequence (DNA): TGTGCCATCAGCGGCACAGATACGCAGTATTTT.

This clonotype was detected ten times or more. The V call is TRBV5-1, the J call TRBJ2-6; no firm D call. The CDR3 totals 14 residues. Germline values: CDR1 SGHRS, CDR2 YFSETQ. With 1 base removed from V and 5 bases from J, the gap between germline ends came to 7 bases. CDR3 sequence reads: CASSLSSRANVLTF. The CDR3 DNA follows: TGCGCCAGCAGCTTGAGTAGTAGGGCCAACGTCCTGACTTTC.